The clone carrying this TCR beta chain was recorded a few times. Treatment specified: preoperative locoregional IRX-2 cytokine immunotherapy. The CDR3 is 13 residues long. The V gene end was trimmed by 11 bases and the J gene end by 4 bases; junction bases not matched to a gene: 8. Germline-derived CDR1 and CDR2 are MNHGY and SAAAGT. The sample belongs to a study of preoperative IRX-2 immunotherapy in early breast cancer. TCRdb's copy holds only in-frame clones and misses some; the assay was immunoSEQ multiplex PCR. The repertoire consists of over a thousand clones, with 75% occurring once and the leading ten covering roughly 11%.

Sequences were derived from tumor tissue, sampled after IRX-2 immunotherapy. The V gene is TRBV6-8, the J gene TRBJ1-2; TRBD1 agrees at 9 bases. This TCR derives from a human donor with breast cancer. The CDR3 loop reads CAAETGGGYGYTF. The CDR3 DNA sequence: TGTGCCGCTGAGACAGGGGGTGGCTATGGCTACACCTTC.